This note documents a single T cell receptor (beta chain) sequence. It has no known antigen specificity. No base-level quality is on record; no much larger clone is a single base apart. The cohort consisted of 666 healthy bone marrow donors. At the time of sampling, every cohort member was nominally healthy, though immune exposures that went unrecorded were likely present. The donor was CMV seronegative and was included in the group of about 400 seronegative cohort members. Every donor gave a peripheral blood sample, and the peripheral blood mononuclear cells from that sample were used for TCR beta sequencing. The Qiagen DNeasy Blood Extraction Kit was used to extract genomic DNA from the blood cell samples. The library relied on the immunoSEQ multiplex PCR assay. A mixture of 60 forward primers for TCR Vbeta segments and 13 reverse primers for TCR Jbeta segments was used in the multiplex PCR. The CDR3 region of rearranged TCR beta genes was amplified from genomic DNA with a multiplex PCR assay. Amplified TCR beta libraries were sequenced as 87-base-pair reads on the Illumina HiSeq System. The original pipeline was this. A later analysis tallied around 80 million unique TCR beta chains across the 666 repertoires, and about 10 million of those chains were shared by two or more donors. Raw reads were error-corrected and collapsed into unique sequences with a nearest-neighbor algorithm that merged closely related sequences to remove PCR and sequencing errors. To assign V, D and J gene segments, CDR3 sequences were aligned to IMGT reference sequences. Each retained sequence needed at least a six-nucleotide match to both a V gene segment and a J gene segment. A rearrangement counted as productive if the CDR3 had no stop codons and remained in frame with V and J, and every other rearrangement counted as non-productive. Following IMGT convention, CDR3 was defined as the stretch from the second conserved V-encoded cysteine up to the conserved J-encoded phenylalanine. The earlier analysis of about 640 of the donors excluded any sequence lacking an unambiguous match to a single V gene segment. In an earlier analysis of approximately 550 of the donors, V segments were called functional above 56.7% productive rearrangements and were called segregating when the between-donor standard deviation exceeded 5%. A statistical classification framework was developed to diagnose cytomegalovirus status using the catalog of TCR beta chain sequences. V and J gene assignment, in a later analysis, came from comparing TCR nucleotide sequences with IMGT/GENE-DB human TR gene sequences. A later analysis assigned CDR3 sequences and most-parsimonious VDJ recombination scenarios with the TCRdist pipeline. In a later analysis, each TCR beta chain was defined by its CDR3 amino acid sequence together with its V-gene family, and reads without a unique V-gene family were excluded. A later analysis removed 592 highly shared, low-generation-probability nucleotide sequences to deal with suspected cross-contamination and a sequencing artifact. A later analysis calculated a clonal expansion index for each public chain from normalized within-repertoire ranks of inferred template counts. Generation probabilities in a later analysis came from a VDJ recombination model fitted to out-of-frame rearrangements, and those results were checked against IGoR. Hypergeometric tests were used in a later analysis to score TCR-TCR, TCR-HLA and TCR-CMV co-occurrence, with a repertoire-size bias correction applied to the TCR pairs. To estimate false discovery rates, a later analysis permuted the HLA or CMV assignments 20 times. In a later analysis, co-occurring TCRs were grouped using DBSCAN, with TCRdist sequence similarity added in when clustering inside HLA-allele-positive subsets. For co-occurrence clustering, repertoires with fewer than 30,000 or more than 120,000 public chains were excluded, along with 4 to 6 repertoires with anomalous nucleotide sharing. What TCRdb holds here is the immuneACCESS table cut down to in-frame rearrangements. Part of the clones is not present; checked against another copy, under half of the missing clones reflect an unresolved V gene, and the others are unexplained. That table gives V, J and clone size, and the DNA gave D and trimming. This sample has 170,000 or so clones in its table, and 80% to 85% of those were observed once. The ten most abundant clones make up 1.5% to 2% of the sample.

The germline V gene gives CDR1 as SGHVS and CDR2 as FQNEAQ. Its CDR3 holds 16 amino acids, cysteine through phenylalanine. Only the CDR3 portion is preserved as DNA: 48 bases, with reading frame beginning at the first base. A distance of 14 bases separates the germline ends of V and J, which lose 2 bases and 6 bases respectively. These data come from a study of cytomegalovirus exposure and HLA in healthy donors (dated by TCRdb to the late 2010s). The study in broad terms: According to an earlier analysis of 587 of the donors, some 180 million T cells yielded 95 million to 140 million unique TCR beta sequences and approximately 280 Gb of sequence data. Rather than using new phenotypic data, the later analysis identified candidate immune exposures from TCR beta sequences and from how often those sequences occurred across donors. Roughly five DR-DQ haplotypes were treated as single units for association and clustering because of strong linkage in the cohort. Every discovery cohort repertoire had been produced on one sequencing platform. HLA typing covered class I and class II loci at four-digit resolution. Typing coverage varied by locus: about 620-640 donors for A, B, C, DRB1 and DQB1; roughly 520 for DQA1; more than 600 for DPA1; more than 450 for DPB1. An earlier analysis of around 580 of the donors used high-throughput TCR beta sequencing to judge whether each TCR beta V gene segment behaved as functional or pseudogenic. Alongside the repertoire data, information on donor age, sex, ethnicity and CMV serostatus was compiled. Of the 300 to 400 genotyped donors, approximately 83% fell in the genetic ancestry cluster associated with self-reported Caucasian donors. An early release that covered about 640 HLA-typed donors contained 250 to 350 gigabases of sequencing data and tens of millions of unique TCR sequences. Among several hundred genotyped donors of the cohort, an average of approximately 240,000 unique TCR beta nucleotide sequences was sequenced per donor, of which about 18% were non-productive. In a later genetic analysis, genome-wide SNP genotypes for about three fifths of the 666 donors were used, and that subset was treated as a discovery cohort. To predict cytomegalovirus infection status, the study brought together high-throughput TCR immunosequencing, statistical association of individual TCRs with disease status, and machine learning. Along with the roughly 700-subject first cohort, a separate validation cohort of around 120 different subjects was used. The study aimed to test whether cataloging public T cell receptors could reveal signatures of past pathogen exposure. A later analysis re-examined previously published TCR beta repertoires from more than 600 donors and added high-resolution HLA genotyping to investigate patterns of TCR occurrence. The study profiled the T cell repertoires of under 700 subjects by immunosequencing and related them to cytomegalovirus serostatus. Results and caveats for the whole study, not just this receptor: A cluster of highly shared sequence variants was judged likely to be a technical artifact of the sequencing pipeline. Broadly in line with IMGT annotations, most TCR beta V segments showed up in productive rearrangements about 87% or about 30% of the time in an earlier analysis of several hundred of the donors. Linkage disequilibrium might explain the correlated functional status among segregating V segments, but an unknown experimental factor could not be excluded. A few of the identified cytomegalovirus-associated TCR beta chains were confirmed in vitro to be specific for cytomegalovirus antigens. In a later analysis, most CMV-associated TCR beta chains were found to appear HLA-restricted, with HLA associations seemingly driven largely by CMV exposure. Because counts were too low, seventeen rarely observed V segments, including chromosome 9 orphons, were left out of the earlier analysis of a few hundred of the donors. For the cohort, immune exposure information was limited to CMV serostatus. A later analysis reported that several top co-occurrence clusters appeared linked to parvovirus B19, influenza, CMV and Epstein-Barr virus. An association between a missense DCLRE1C variant and V-gene and J-gene trimming of TCR beta chains was found in a later genetic analysis and replicated in an independent cohort. Because HLA typing was unavailable for some donors at each locus, only the typed subset was used in association tests. A later analysis found that HLA-associated TCR beta chains were more clonally expanded and had lower generation probabilities than equally common non-associated chains. A later analysis found that TCR association rates varied across HLA loci, with DRB1 alleles showing the most associated TCRs and HLA-C alleles the fewest. The 87-base-pair reads could not distinguish some IMGT-functional V segments, including TRBV6-2 and TRBV6-3, so those segments were excluded. The presence/absence analyses assumed that sequencing depth was roughly uniform across donors, and that assumption may not be true. The classifier was reported to diagnose cytomegalovirus status with high specificity and sensitivity in both the original and validation cohorts. While some public TCRs were present in many individuals, most TCR sequences turned up only very rarely across donors. A further reported finding was that TCR beta sequences accurately predicted the HLA-A and HLA-B alleles for most subjects in the first cohort. The study listed 164 TCR beta chains as associated with cytomegalovirus. The authors suggested that the approach could potentially be extended to other disease states and immunological phenotypes. Compared with the roughly 700-donor mean, donors in an Asian-associated ancestry cluster had fewer N-insertions in productive TCRs, according to a later genetic analysis. In this cohort, only TCR beta chains were sequenced, and detectable features were limited by the absence of alpha or paired-chain data. Specific HLA alleles were associated with 15,000 to 20,000 TCR beta sequences at a false discovery rate of 0.05 in a later analysis. Strong co-occurrence of HLA alleles, especially DR and DQ, made assigning TCR associations to individual alleles difficult.

This receptor chain uses TRBV7-8 and TRBJ1-6; D gene: possibly TRBD1, on 5 matching bases. The sequence was obtained from a man aged 45-65 years in good health and CMV-seronegative. The sample was PBMCs. The CDR3 reads as follows: CASSLYSGHGNSPLHF. In nucleotides, the sequence is TGTGCCAGCAGCTTATATTCCGGACACGGTAATTCACCCCTCCACTTT.